This T cell receptor (beta chain) came from a study of T-cell memory formation after mild COVID-19. Overall study context: Largely donor-specific sequence clusters came from a couple of donors.

The CDR3 is 17 residues long. Germline values: CDR1 MGHRA, CDR2 YSYEKL. V trimming: 1 base; J trimming: 5 bases; junction bases outside the gene matches: 10. UMIs and sample barcodes were carried by the TCR alpha and TCR beta cDNA libraries that 5'RACE produced using constant-segment primers. TCRdb independently ran MiXCR on the 5' RACE reads; one entry per CDR3 protein. The sample holds 250,000 to 350,000 distinct CDR3 sequences; about 15% are singletons and the top ten take more than 20%. The sequencing sample was made of PBMCs or a T cell subset sorted from them (not recorded which). This sequence was found in a man aged 18-30 years who had mild COVID-19 (a few samples of this study predate the infection). Cell type and time point are not known. V and J are TRBV4-1 and TRBJ2-1; 8 bases agree with TRBD2. CDR3 sequence (DNA): TGCGCCAGCAGCCAAGCCCTGCTCGCGGGGGGCGACAATGAGCAGTTCTTC. Amino acid sequence: CASSQALLAGGDNEQFF.